These 16 T cell receptor beta chains were all obtained from the same sample, sequenced in a study of blood T cell repertoires in COVID-19. The repertoire was sequenced with immunoSEQ multiplex PCR; TCRdb's copy has only in-frame clones and lacks some. The sample gives 130,000 or so clones, under 90% of which show up once; roughly 3.9% is in the top ten. Input material: peripheral blood. These receptors were collected from a man aged 60 to 75 with acute or convalescent COVID-19.

The chain employs TRBV7-2 and TRBJ1-4; unclear D gene. In germline, CDR1 is SGHTA, CDR2 FQGNSA. V gave up 2 bases and J gave up 7 bases, with 11 bases separating them. The CDR3 consists of 14 residues. The DNA for the CDR3 is TGTGCCAGCAGCTTAAACGGGTACTCTGAAAAACTGTTTTTT. Amino acids: CASSLNGYSEKLFF.

This chain uses TRBV15 with TRBJ2-7; 10 bases are shared with TRBD1. CDR1 is LNHNV, CDR2 YYDKDF, per germline (reference sequence). With 4 bases clipped from V and 5 bases from J, the junction kept 8 bases outside the gene matches. The CDR3 covers 15 residues. The CDR3 nucleotides read TGTGCCACCAGCACCGGGGGACAGGGGATGAACGAGCAGTACTTC. It encodes CATSTGGQGMNEQYF. The whole variable domain, filled in from reference TRBV15 and TRBJ2-7, reads DAMVIQNPRYQVTQFGKPVTLSCSQTLNHNVMYWYQQKSSQAPKLLFHYYDKDFNNEADTPDNFQSRRPNTSFCFLDIRSPGLGDTAMYLCATSTGGQGMNEQYFGPGTRLTVT.

The V call is TRBV10-1, the J call TRBJ2-7; 7 bases match TRBD1. V lost 5 bases to trimming and J lost 5 bases; unmatched junction nucleotides: 6. CDR1 and CDR2 from the germline V gene are WNHNN and SYGVQD (reference sequence). The CDR3 is 13 residues long. The CDR3 loop reads CASSLPGGDEQYF. Here the CDR3 DNA reads TGCGCCAGCAGTCTGCCAGGGGGAGACGAGCAGTACTTC.

This rearrangement joins TRBV6-5 to TRBJ2-1; possibly TRBD2 for D (6 bases). The CDR3 is 15 residues long. CDR1 is MNHEY and CDR2 is SVGAGI in the germline V gene. V was clipped by 6 bases and J by 0 bases, with 12 bases between them. The CDR3, as DNA: TGTGCCAGCAGCGGGAGTTTGGGCTCCTACAATGAGCAGTTCTTC. It yields the protein CASSGSLGSYNEQFF.

The genes are TRBV28 and TRBJ1-1; D gene ambiguous. This CDR3 region has 13 residues. Germline V CDR1 and CDR2: MDHEN, SYDVKM. V lost 3 bases to trimming and J lost 3 bases, with 8 bases between them. This CDR3 reads CASSLETYTEAFF. As DNA, the CDR3 is TGTGCCAGCAGTTTGGAGACCTACACTGAAGCTTTCTTT.

V usage is TRBV5-6 and J usage is TRBJ2-7, with 12 positions matching TRBD2. V shed 1 base and J 6 bases; nucleotides not matched to a gene: 8. CDR3 length: 16 amino acids. Germline values: CDR1 SGHDT, CDR2 YYEEEE. The CDR3 spells CASSLRGLAGGREQYF. The CDR3 region has the DNA TGTGCCAGCAGCTTGAGGGGACTAGCGGGCGGCCGCGAGCAGTACTTC.

This clone was counted once. The chain uses TRBV3-1 (or the pseudogene TRBV3-2) and TRBJ2-7, with TRBD2 as a possible D gene (7 bases). V lost 1 base and J 2 bases, leaving 12 bases between the germline ends. Germline V lookup: CDR1 LGHDT, CDR2 YNNKEL (reference sequence). The CDR3 is 15 amino acids. This CDR3 is CASSQAGGGAYEQYF. In DNA form, the CDR3 reads TGTGCCAGCAGCCAAGCGGGGGGCGGAGCCTACGAGCAGTACTTC.

The chain links TRBV15 to TRBJ2-5; TRBD1 might be the D (5 bases). The CDR3 is 14 amino acids. In germline, CDR1 is LNHNV, CDR2 YYDKDF (reference sequence). V was cut by 0 bases and J by 5 bases, with 10 bases left in between. The CDR3 DNA sequence: TGTGCCACCAGCAGAGACAGGGTGGAGGAGACCCAGTACTTC. It codes for CATSRDRVEETQYF. Full variable domain (remainder filled in from reference TRBV15 and TRBJ2-5): DAMVIQNPRYQVTQFGKPVTLSCSQTLNHNVMYWYQQKSSQAPKLLFHYYDKDFNNEADTPDNFQSRRPNTSFCFLDIRSPGLGDTAMYLCATSRDRVEETQYFGPGTRLLVL.

The chain recombines TRBV7-2 with TRBJ2-7, with D possibly being TRBD1 (7 bases). The germline gives CDR1 SGHTA, CDR2 FQGNSA. CDR3 length equals 14 residues. V lost 1 base, J lost 5 bases, and 12 bases lay in between. CDR3 protein: CASSLVEGANEQYF. In nucleotides, the CDR3 is TGTGCCAGCAGCTTAGTGGAGGGGGCGAACGAGCAGTACTTC.

The J gene is TRBJ2-2, the V gene TRBV5-5; 9 nucleotides align to TRBD1. The V segment lost 4 bases and the J segment 3 bases; nucleotides outside the gene matches: 7. Germline V gene lookup returns CDR1 SGHKS and CDR2 YYEKEE (reference sequence). The CDR3 runs to 16 residues. CDR3 sequence: CASSPNRGRDTGELFF. CDR3 DNA: TGTGCCAGCAGCCCTAACAGGGGGCGGGACACCGGGGAGCTGTTTTTT.

This clone was seen a single time. The V call is TRBV13, the J call TRBJ1-1; no reliable D call. The CDR3 is 14 amino acids. Trimming stripped 2 bases from V and 5 bases from J, with 12 bases between. Per the germline V gene, CDR1 is PRHDT and CDR2 is FYEKMQ (reference sequence). Here the CDR3 DNA reads TGTGCCAGCAGCTTAAGGTTGGCGGGGACTGAAGCTTTCTTT. This translates into CASSLRLAGTEAFF.

The V gene is TRBV3-1 (or the pseudogene TRBV3-2), the J gene TRBJ2-3, with 9 bases lining up with TRBD2. CDR1 and CDR2 from the germline V gene are LGHDT and YNNKEL (reference sequence). The CDR3 consists of 16 residues. V lost 1 base to trimming and J lost 4 bases; unmatched junction nucleotides: 6. CDR3 DNA sequence: TGTGCCAGCAGCCAAGCCCTAGCGGGAAGCTCAGATACGCAGTATTTT. This codes for CASSQALAGSSDTQYF.

DNA for the CDR3: TGTGCCAGCAATGTGGGGGGGGGCACTGAAGCTTTCTTT. As protein: CASNVGGGTEAFF. The chain recombines TRBV6-6 with TRBJ1-1, with a possible D match to TRBD1 (5 bases). CDR1 is MNHNY and CDR2 is SVGAGI in the germline V gene (reference sequence). The CDR3 sequence is 13 residues long. V was pared by 7 bases and J by 4 bases, with 13 bases between.

The chain couples TRBV4-1 to TRBJ1-5; no firm D call. This CDR3 contains 13 residues. V lost 4 bases and J lost 3, with 7 bases in between. Germline V lookup: CDR1 MGHRA, CDR2 YSYEKL. This CDR3 is CASSPTVNQPQHF. The CDR3 nucleotides read TGCGCCAGCAGCCCTACAGTCAATCAGCCCCAGCATTTT.

The chain links TRBV5-1 to TRBJ1-4; TRBD1 aligns across 9 bases. Trimming removed 0 bases from V and 5 bases from J; junction bases left unmatched: 2. The CDR3 covers 15 residues. Germline V gene sequence: CDR1 SGHRS, CDR2 YFSETQ. The CDR3 sequence: CASSLGGTGNEKLFF. In DNA, the CDR3 is TGCGCCAGCAGCTTGGGGGGGACAGGGAATGAAAAACTGTTTTTT.

The rearrangement links TRBV7-2 to TRBJ2-7, with 11 bases fitting TRBD2. CDR1 is SGHTA, CDR2 FQGNSA, per germline. Trimming took 4 bases from V and 3 from J; bases not matched to a gene: 5. The CDR3 contains 15 residues. CDR3 bases: TGTGCCAGCAGCTCAGCCGGGACTAGCGGCTACGAGCAGTACTTC. Translating it yields CASSSAGTSGYEQYF.